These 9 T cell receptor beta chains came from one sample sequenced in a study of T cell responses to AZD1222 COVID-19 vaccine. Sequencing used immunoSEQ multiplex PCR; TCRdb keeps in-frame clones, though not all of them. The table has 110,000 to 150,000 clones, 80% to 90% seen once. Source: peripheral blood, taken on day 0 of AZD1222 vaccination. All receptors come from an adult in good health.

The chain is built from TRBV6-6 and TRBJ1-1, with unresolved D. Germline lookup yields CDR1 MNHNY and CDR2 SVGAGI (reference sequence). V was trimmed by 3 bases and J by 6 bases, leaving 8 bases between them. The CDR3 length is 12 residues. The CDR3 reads CASSYMMAEAFF. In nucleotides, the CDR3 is TGTGCCAGCAGTTATATGATGGCTGAAGCTTTCTTT.

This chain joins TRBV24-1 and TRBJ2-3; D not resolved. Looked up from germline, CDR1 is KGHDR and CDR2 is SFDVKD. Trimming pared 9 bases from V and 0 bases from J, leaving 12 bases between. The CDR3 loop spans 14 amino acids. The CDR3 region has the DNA TGTGCCACCTCCGGCGGTGCTAGCACAGATACGCAGTATTTT. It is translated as CATSGGASTDTQYF.

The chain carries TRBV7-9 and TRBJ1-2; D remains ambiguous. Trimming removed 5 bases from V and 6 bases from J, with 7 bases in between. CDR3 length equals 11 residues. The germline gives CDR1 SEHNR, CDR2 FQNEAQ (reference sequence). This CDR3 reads CASSPRNGYTF. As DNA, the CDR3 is TGTGCCAGCAGCCCCAGGAATGGCTACACCTTC. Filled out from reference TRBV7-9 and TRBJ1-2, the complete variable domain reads DTGVSQNPRHKITKRGQNVTFRCDPISEHNRLYWYRQTLGQGPEFLTYFQNEAQLEKSRLLSDRFSAERPKGSFSTLEIQRTEQGDSAMYLCASSPRNGYTFGSGTRLTVV.

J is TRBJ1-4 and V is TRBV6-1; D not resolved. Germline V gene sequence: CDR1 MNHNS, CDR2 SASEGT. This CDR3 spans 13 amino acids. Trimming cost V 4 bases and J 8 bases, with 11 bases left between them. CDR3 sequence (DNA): TGTGCCAGCAGTGCAGCCCGAGCAGAAAAACTGTTTTTT. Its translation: CASSAARAEKLFF.

The CDR3 nucleotides are TGTGCCAGCAGCTTTGGTCCGGAGCTCTACGAGCAGTACTTC. This translates into CASSFGPELYEQYF. This sequence joins TRBV7-2 and TRBJ2-7; D remains ambiguous. Germline V gene sequence: CDR1 SGHTA, CDR2 FQGNSA. This CDR3 has 14 residues. Deletions cut 3 bases from V and 3 bases from J, with 12 bases between.

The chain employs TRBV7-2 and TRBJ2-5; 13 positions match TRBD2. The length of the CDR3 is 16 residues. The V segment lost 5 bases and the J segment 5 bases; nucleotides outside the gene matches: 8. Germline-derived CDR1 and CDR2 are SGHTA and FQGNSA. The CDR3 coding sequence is TGTGCCAGCAGCCCGGTACTAGCGGGAGGGGGGGAGACCCAGTACTTC. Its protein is CASSPVLAGGGETQYF.

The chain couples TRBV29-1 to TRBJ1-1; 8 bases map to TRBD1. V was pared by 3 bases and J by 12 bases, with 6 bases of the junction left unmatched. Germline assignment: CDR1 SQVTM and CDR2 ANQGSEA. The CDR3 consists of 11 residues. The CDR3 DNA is TGCAGCGTTGACCTCGGGACAGGAACTTTCTTT. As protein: CSVDLGTGTFF.

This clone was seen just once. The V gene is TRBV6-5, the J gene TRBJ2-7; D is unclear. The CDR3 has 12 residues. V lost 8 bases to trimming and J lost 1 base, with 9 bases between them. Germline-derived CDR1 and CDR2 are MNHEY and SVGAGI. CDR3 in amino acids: CASGNPSYEQYF. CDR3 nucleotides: TGTGCCAGCGGGAATCCATCCTACGAGCAGTACTTC.

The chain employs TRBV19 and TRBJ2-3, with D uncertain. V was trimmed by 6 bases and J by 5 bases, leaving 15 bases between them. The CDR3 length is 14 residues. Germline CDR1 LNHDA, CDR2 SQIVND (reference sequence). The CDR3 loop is CASRPPEMEDTQYF. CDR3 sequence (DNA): TGTGCCAGTAGGCCCCCCGAGATGGAAGATACGCAGTATTTT. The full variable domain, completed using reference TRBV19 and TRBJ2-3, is DGGITQSPKYLFRKEGQNVTLSCEQNLNHDAMYWYRQDPGQGLRLIYYSQIVNDFQKGDIAEGYSVSREKKESFPLTVTSAQKNPTAFYLCASRPPEMEDTQYFGPGTRLTVL.